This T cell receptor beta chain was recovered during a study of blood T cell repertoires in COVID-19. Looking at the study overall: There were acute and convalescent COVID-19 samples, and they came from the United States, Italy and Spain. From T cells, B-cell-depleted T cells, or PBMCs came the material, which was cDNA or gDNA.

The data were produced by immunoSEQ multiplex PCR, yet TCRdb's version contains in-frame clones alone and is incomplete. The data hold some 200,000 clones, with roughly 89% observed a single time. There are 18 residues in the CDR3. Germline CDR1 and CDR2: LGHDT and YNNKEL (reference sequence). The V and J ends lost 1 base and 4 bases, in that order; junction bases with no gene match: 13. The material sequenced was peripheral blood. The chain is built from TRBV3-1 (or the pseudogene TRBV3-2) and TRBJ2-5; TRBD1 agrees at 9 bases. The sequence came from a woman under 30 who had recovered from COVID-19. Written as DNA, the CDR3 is TGTGCCAGCAGCCAAGCTCCCCGGGACAGGGTCCCACGAGAGACCCAGTACTTC. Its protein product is CASSQAPRDRVPRETQYF.